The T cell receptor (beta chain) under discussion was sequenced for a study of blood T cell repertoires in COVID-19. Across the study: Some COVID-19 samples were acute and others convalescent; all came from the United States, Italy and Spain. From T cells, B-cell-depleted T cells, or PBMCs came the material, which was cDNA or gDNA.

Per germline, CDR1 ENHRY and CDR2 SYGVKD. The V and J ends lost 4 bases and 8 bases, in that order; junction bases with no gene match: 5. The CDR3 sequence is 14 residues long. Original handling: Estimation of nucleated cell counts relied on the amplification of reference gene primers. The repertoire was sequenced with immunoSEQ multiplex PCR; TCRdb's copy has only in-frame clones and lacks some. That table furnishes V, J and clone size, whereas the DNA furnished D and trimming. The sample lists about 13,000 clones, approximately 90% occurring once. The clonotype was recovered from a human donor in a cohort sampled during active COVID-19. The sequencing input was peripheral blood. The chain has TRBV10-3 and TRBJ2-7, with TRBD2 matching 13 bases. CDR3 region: CAISGPGLAGKQYF. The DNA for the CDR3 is TGTGCCATCAGTGGGCCGGGACTAGCGGGAAAGCAGTACTTC.